This TCR beta chain was captured by sequencing in a study of graft-versus-host responses after intestinal transplantation. Across the study: The transplants performed in recipients were multivisceral, liver-intestinal, or isolated intestinal. Among the recipients, all got anti-thymocyte globulin induction and then tacrolimus and steroids for roughly three years. Study-wide results and caveats: Individuals who had graft-donor T cell macrochimerism had allografts that showed high graft-versus-host to host-versus-graft clonal ratios. Detection of GvH clones occurred in recipient marrow, and some had their first appearance in ileum or blood.

Notes on this clone: The target antigen is unknown. Sequence at one end of the junction differs from germline and may be a read error.

Only in-frame clones appear in the TCRdb table, and some are missing; sequencing was by immunoSEQ multiplex PCR. Of under 20,000 clones listed, 95% are singletons. Germline CDR1 is MNHNS and CDR2 is SASEGT. This CDR3 region has 14 residues. This TCR came from a human patient who received an intestinal transplant, so some T cells may come from the graft donor. Material: PBMCs, obtained 23 days after intestinal transplant. The genes are TRBV6-1 and TRBJ2-7, with TRBD2 identical over 8 bases. CDR3 sequence reads: CASREGLAVYEQYF. In DNA form, the CDR3 reads TGTGCCAGCAGGGAAGGACTAGCTGTTTACGAGCAGTACTTC.